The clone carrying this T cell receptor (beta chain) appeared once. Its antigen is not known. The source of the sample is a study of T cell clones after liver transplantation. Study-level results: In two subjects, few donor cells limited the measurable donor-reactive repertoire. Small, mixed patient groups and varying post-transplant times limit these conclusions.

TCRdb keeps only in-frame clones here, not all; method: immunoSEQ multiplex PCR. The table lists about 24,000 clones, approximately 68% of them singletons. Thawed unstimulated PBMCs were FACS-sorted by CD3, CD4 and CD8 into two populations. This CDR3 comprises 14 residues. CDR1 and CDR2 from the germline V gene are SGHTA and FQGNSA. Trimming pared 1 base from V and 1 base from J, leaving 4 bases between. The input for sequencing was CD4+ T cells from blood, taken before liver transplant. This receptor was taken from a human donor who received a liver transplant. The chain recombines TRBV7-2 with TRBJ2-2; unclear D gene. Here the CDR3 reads CASSLGGNTGELFF. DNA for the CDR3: TGTGCCAGCAGCTTAGGGGGGAACACCGGGGAGCTGTTTTTT. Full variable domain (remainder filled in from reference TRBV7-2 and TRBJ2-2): GAGVSQSPSNKVTEKGKDVELRCDPISGHTALYWYRQSLGQGLEFLIYFQGNSAPDKSGLPSDRFSAERTGGSVSTLTIQRTQQEDSAVYLCASSLGGNTGELFFGEGSRLTVL.